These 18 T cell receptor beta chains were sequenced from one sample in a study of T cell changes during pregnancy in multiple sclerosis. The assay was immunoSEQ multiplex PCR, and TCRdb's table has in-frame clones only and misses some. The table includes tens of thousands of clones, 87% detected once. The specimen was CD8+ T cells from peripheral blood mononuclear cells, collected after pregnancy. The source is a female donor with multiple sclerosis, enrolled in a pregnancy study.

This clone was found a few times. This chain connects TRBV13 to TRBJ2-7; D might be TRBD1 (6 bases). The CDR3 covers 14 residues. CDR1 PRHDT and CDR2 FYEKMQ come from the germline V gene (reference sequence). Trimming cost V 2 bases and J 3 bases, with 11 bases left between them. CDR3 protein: CASSLSGALYEQYF. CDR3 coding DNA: TGTGCCAGCAGCTTATCAGGGGCGCTCTACGAGCAGTACTTC. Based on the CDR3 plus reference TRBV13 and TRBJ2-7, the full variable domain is AAGVIQSPRHLIKEKRETATLKCYPIPRHDTVYWYQQGPGQDPQFLISFYEKMQSDKGSIPDRFSAQQFSDYHSELNMSSLELGDSALYFCASSLSGALYEQYFGPGTRLTVT.

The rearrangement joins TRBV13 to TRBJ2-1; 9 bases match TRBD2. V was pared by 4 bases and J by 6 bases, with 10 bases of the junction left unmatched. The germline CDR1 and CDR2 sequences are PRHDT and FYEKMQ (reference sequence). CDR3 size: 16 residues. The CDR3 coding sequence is TGTGCCAGCAGCTCACATAGCGGGAGAGCGCCCAATGAGCAGTTCTTC. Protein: CASSSHSGRAPNEQFF.

CDR3 coding DNA: TGTGCCAGCAGCTTAGCAGATAGTAATCCCGTAGTGAAGACCCAGTACTTC. Translating gives CASSLADSNPVVKTQYF. This chain uses TRBV7-9 with TRBJ2-5; D unresolved. This CDR3 region has 17 residues. Looked up from germline, CDR1 is SEHNR and CDR2 is FQNEAQ (reference sequence). V was shortened by 0 bases and J by 6 bases, with 20 bases between the two germline ends.

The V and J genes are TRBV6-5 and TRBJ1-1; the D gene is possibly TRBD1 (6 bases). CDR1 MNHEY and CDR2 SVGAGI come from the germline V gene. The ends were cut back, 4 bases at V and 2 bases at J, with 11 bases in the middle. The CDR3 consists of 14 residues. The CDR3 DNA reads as TGTGCCAGCAGTTCAGGGGCGGCAAACACTGAAGCTTTCTTT. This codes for CASSSGAANTEAFF.

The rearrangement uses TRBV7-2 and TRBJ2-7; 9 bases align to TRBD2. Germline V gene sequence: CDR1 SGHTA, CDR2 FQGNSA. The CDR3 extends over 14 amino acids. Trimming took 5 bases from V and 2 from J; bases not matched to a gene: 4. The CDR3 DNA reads TGTGCCAGCAGCCGGACTAGCGCTACCTACGAGCAGTACTTC. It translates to CASSRTSATYEQYF. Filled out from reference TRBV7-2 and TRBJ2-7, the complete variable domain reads GAGVSQSPSNKVTEKGKDVELRCDPISGHTALYWYRQSLGQGLEFLIYFQGNSAPDKSGLPSDRFSAERTGGSVSTLTIQRTQQEDSAVYLCASSRTSATYEQYFGPGTRLTVT.

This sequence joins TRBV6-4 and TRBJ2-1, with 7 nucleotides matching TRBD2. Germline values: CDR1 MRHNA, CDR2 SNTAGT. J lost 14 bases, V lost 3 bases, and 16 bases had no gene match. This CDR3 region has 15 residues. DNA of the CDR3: TGTGCCAGCAGTGAGGAATCCGGGACTAATGAGGTAAAGTTCTTC. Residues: CASSEESGTNEVKFF.

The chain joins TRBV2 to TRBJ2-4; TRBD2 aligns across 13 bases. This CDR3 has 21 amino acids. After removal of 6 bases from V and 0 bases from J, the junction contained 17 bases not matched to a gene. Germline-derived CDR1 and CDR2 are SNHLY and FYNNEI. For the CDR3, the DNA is TGTGCCAGCAGGAGCGCTGGCGTACTAGCGGGAGGGCCGTTAGCCAAAAACATTCAGTACTTC. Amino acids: CASRSAGVLAGGPLAKNIQYF.

CDR3 protein: CASSETSVNEQFF. The CDR3, as DNA: TGTGCCAGCAGTGAGACTAGCGTCAATGAGCAGTTCTTC. The rearrangement uses TRBV6-4 and TRBJ2-1, with 8 bases lining up with TRBD2. Germline V lookup: CDR1 MRHNA, CDR2 SNTAGT. V gave up 3 bases and J gave up 6 bases; unmatched junction bases: 1. The CDR3 has 13 residues.

The CDR3 DNA follows: TGTGCCAGCAGTGTTAGCGGGAGCACAGATACGCAGTATTTT. Its protein is CASSVSGSTDTQYF. This sequence joins TRBV6-4 and TRBJ2-3, with 7 bases fitting TRBD2. J gave up 0 bases and V 4 bases, and 1 base lay outside the gene matches. This CDR3 is built from 14 residues. CDR1 MRHNA and CDR2 SNTAGT come from the germline V gene.

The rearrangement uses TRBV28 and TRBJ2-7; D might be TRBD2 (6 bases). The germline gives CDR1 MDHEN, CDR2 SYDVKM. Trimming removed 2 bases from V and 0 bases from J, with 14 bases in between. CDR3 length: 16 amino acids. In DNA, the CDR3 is TGTGCCAGCAGTTTACGTGCTAGCGCGAGCTCCTACGAGCAGTACTTC. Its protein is CASSLRASASSYEQYF.

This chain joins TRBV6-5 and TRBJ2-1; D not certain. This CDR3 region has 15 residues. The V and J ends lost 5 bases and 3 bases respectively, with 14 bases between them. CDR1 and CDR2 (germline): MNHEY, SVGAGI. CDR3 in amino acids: CASSIHRNLYNEQFF. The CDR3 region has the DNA TGTGCCAGCAGTATCCACAGAAATCTCTACAATGAGCAGTTCTTC.

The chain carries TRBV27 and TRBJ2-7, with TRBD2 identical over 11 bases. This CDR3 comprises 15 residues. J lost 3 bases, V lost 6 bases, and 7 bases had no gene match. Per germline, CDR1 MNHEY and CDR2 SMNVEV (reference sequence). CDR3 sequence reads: CASSPTSGRNYEQYF. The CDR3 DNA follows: TGTGCCAGCAGCCCCACTAGCGGGAGAAACTACGAGCAGTACTTC.

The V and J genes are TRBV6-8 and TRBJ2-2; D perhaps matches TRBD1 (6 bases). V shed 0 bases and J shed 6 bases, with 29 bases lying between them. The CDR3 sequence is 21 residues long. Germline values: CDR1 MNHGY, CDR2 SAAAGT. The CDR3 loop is CASSYSKSFSGVRDTAGELFF. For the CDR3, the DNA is TGTGCCAGCAGTTACTCGAAATCATTCTCCGGAGTTAGGGACACTGCCGGGGAGCTGTTTTTT.

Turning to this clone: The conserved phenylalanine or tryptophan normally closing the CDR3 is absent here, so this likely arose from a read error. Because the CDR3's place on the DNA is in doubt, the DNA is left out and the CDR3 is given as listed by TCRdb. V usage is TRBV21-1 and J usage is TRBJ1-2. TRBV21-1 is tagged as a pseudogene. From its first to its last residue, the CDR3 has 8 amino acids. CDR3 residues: CASSARLT.

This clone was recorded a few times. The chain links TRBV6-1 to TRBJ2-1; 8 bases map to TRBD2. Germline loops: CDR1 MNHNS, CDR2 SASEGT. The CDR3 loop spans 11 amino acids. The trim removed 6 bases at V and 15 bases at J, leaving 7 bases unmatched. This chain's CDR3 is CASSDLAGSFF. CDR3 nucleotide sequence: TGTGCCAGCAGCGATCTAGCGGGTTCGTTCTTC.

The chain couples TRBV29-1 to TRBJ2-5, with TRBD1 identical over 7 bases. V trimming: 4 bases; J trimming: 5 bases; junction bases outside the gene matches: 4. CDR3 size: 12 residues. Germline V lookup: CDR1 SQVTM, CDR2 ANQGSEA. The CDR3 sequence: CSVGTGVETQYF. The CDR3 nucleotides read TGCAGCGTTGGAACAGGGGTTGAGACCCAGTACTTC.

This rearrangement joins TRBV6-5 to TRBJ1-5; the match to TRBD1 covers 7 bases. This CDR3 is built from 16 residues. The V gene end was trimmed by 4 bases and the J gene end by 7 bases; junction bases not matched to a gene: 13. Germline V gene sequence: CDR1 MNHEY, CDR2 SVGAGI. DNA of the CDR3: TGTGCCAGCAGTTCACGTGGGGACAGCGTTGGGCAGCCCCAGCATTTT. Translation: CASSSRGDSVGQPQHF.

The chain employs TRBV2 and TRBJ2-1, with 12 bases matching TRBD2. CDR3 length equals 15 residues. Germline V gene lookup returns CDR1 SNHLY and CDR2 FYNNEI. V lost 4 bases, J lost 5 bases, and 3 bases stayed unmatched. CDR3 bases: TGTGCCAGCAGTGCCGGACTAGCGGGGAACAATGAGCAGTTCTTC. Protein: CASSAGLAGNNEQFF.